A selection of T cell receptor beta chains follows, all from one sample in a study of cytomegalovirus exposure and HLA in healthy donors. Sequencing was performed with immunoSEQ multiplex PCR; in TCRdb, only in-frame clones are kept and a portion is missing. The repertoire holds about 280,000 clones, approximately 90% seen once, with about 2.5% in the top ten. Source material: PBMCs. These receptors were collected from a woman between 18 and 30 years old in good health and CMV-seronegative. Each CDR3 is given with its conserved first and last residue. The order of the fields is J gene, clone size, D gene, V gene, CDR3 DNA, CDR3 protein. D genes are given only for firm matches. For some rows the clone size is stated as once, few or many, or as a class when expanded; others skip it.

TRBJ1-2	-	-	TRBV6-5	TGTGCCAGCAGTTACTTGAGGGCCCAAACCTTCTATGGCTACACCTTC	CASSYLRAQTFYGYTF
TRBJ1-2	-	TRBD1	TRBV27	TGTGCCAGCAGTCCGTCGGACAGGAGCCATGGCTACACCTTC	CASSPSDRSHGYTF
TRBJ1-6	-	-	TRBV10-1	TGCGCCAGCAGTTGGACAGCTAATTCACCCCTCCACTTT	CASSWTANSPLHF
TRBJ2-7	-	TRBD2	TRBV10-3	TGTGCCATCAGTGAGTCGGGGGGGGTCTACGAGCAGTACTTC	CAISESGGVYEQYF
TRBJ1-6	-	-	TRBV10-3	TGTGCCATCAGTGACAGTCAGTTCGGGGGTTCACCCCTCCACTTT	CAISDSQFGGSPLHF
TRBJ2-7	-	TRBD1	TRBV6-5	TGTGCCAGCAGTCGCCCCGGGACAGGAGTCTACGAGCAGTACTTC	CASSRPGTGVYEQYF
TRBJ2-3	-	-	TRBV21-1	TGTGCCAGCAGTTTCGGGGGGGCGGATGGCACAGATACGCAGTATTTT	CASSFGGADGTDTQYF
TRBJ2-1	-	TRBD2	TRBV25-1	TGTGCCACCCAAAGTCCAGTAGCGGGATACAACAATGAGCAGTTCTTC	CATQSPVAGYNNEQFF
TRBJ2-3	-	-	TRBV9	TGTGCCAGCGGACGAGGGGATACGCAGTATTTT	CASGRGDTQYF
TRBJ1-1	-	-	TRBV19	TGTGCCAGTAGTTTTTCCCAGGGTCCCACTGAAGCTTTCTTT	CASSFSQGPTEAFF
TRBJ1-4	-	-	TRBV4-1	TGCGCCAGCAGCCAGCGGGGGGGAAATGAAAAACTGTTTTTT	CASSQRGGNEKLFF
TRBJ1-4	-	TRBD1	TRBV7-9	TGTGCCAGCAGCCCCCAGGGGGGAAGTAATGAAAAACTGTTTTTT	CASSPQGGSNEKLFF
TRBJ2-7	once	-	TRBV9	TGTGCCAGCAGCGTAAAGGGGGGGGCCCCCTACGAGCAGTACTTC	CASSVKGGAPYEQYF
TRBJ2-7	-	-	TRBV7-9	TGTGCCAGCAGCCCCCAGGGTACCTACGAGCAGTACTTC	CASSPQGTYEQYF
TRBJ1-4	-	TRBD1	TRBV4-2	TGTGCCAGCAGCCAAGATTGGGGGACAGGCGGTGAAAAACTGTTTTTT	CASSQDWGTGGEKLFF